This T cell receptor beta chain was sequenced in a study of spatial heterogeneity in lung cancer. V was cut by 3 bases and J by 2 bases, with 13 bases left in between. CDR3 size: 15 residues. In germline, CDR1 is LGHDT, CDR2 YNNKEL (reference sequence). Time point reported: sample taken at primary tumor resection. The study sequenced unsorted whole RNA from tumor, nontumor lung or frozen PBMC. A few counts support this clonotype. MiXCR, applied by TCRdb to the 5' RACE reads, yields one record per CDR3 protein. The top ten clones hold about 45% of a sample with roughly 40,000 distinct CDR3 sequences, approximately 6.5% of them seen once.

Sequenced here: PBMCs, sampled at surgery. The receptor's source is a female donor with early-stage non-small cell lung cancer. The rearrangement links TRBV3-1 to TRBJ2-5, with D perhaps matching TRBD2 (6 bases). In nucleotides, the CDR3 is TGTGCCAGCAGCCACAGAGGGACTTCTCAAGAGACCCAGTACTTC. It encodes CASSHRGTSQETQYF.